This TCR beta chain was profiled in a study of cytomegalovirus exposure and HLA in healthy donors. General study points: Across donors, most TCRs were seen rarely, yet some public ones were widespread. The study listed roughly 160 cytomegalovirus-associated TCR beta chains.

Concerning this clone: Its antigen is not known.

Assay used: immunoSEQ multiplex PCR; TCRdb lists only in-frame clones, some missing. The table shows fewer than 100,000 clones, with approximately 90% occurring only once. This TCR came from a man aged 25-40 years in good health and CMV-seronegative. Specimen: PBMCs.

CDR3 sequence: CASSLFGVSATNEKLFF. The CDR3 DNA reads as TGCGCCAGCAGCTTATTTGGAGTCTCTGCAACTAATGAAAAACTGTTTTTT. The chain carries TRBV5-1 and TRBJ1-4; D is uncertain. Between the trimmed V and J ends, which lost 2 bases and 0 bases, there was a span of 14 bases. This CDR3 has 17 amino acids. The germline V gene encodes CDR1 SGHRS and CDR2 YFSETQ.